Sequencing of this T cell receptor (beta chain) was carried out in a study of T cells in Graves' hyperthyroidism and ophthalmopathy (dated by TCRdb to about 2019). With regard to the full study: Peripheral blood was sampled at the time of initial diagnosis, prior to any treatment. Prospective prediction of ophthalmopathy was tested in an independent validation cohort consisting of 18 to 20 hyperthyroidism patients and some 16 patients who later progressed to ophthalmopathy. The study also compared thyroid tissue and blood T-cell repertoires from five or six Graves' hyperthyroidism patients. According to the paper, TCR Vbeta CDR3 sequencing was carried out on approximately 140 peripheral blood samples, which came from some 41 ophthalmopathy, 70 to 80 hyperthyroidism and approximately 17 progressor patients. To identify TCR V-J signatures that set the groups apart, the researchers used a discovery cohort of 90 to 100 patients, made up of 40 to 45 with Graves' ophthalmopathy and 57 with stable Graves' hyperthyroidism. Following sampling, methimazole starting at 30 mg daily was given to hyperthyroidism patients, and high-dose intravenous methylprednisolone was given to ophthalmopathy patients. For training and testing, the roughly 97 patients in the discovery cohort were randomly divided in a 7:3 ratio. What the work shows at the level of the full study, not this receptor alone: Blood samples also contained most of the expanded thyroid clonotypes (frequency above 0.001), which suggests that blood repertoires may reflect thyroid immune responses. In validation, the model predicted progression to ophthalmopathy a median of about 6.5 months before onset, with approximately 68% sensitivity and roughly 77% specificity. No statistical method was used to fix the sample size in advance, and group allocation was not hidden from the investigators. In cross-validation, a model built on a 13 V-J signature told ophthalmopathy apart from stable hyperthyroidism with approximately 90% sensitivity and about 81% specificity, and in testing the same model reached 80%/75%.

The trim is 1 base for V and 2 bases for J, with a gap of 14 bases between the germline ends. From the germline V gene, CDR1 is SGHVS and CDR2 is FQNEAQ. The CDR3, from cysteine to phenylalanine, totals 16 residues. The CDR3 DNA has 48 bases and is translated from base 1. This clonotype came up many times. This clone's antigen is unknown. No much larger clone exists at a distance of one base, and base qualities are not known. TCR beta CDR3 regions were amplified from RNA transcripts. A first-round RT-PCR of the TCR CDR3 used the HTBI primer set with the Qiagen OneStep RT-PCR kit. A second multiplex PCR round built the libraries, followed by size selection and purification. Sequencing of the libraries was done on an Illumina HiSeq2000 using paired-end 100 bp reads. For the original study's pipeline: SOAPnuke was used to process the raw data, throwing out any read that contained adapters or uncalled bases, had a mean Phred below 15, or lacked an exact constant-primer or identifier match. High-quality paired reads were merged with COPE v1.2.5, and unique nucleotide sequences were defined as clonotypes. MiTCR v1.1 was used to align clonotypes to the IMGT TRBV, TRBD and TRBJ reference segments. The analysis included only V-J combinations with a frequency above 0.0001, which together covered around 99% of the repertoires. The TCS score was defined as F50 (clonal expansion) divided by E x V (chaos), with BLOSUM62-based TCRdist calculated between CDR3 peptides within each V-J. Welch's t-statistics and random forest reduced approximately 520 V-J features to some 14, which were used in a naive Bayes classifier (R e1071). TCRdb itself trimmed the public reads at Q25 with fastp, ran MiXCR and retained productive beta chains. Rows matching on CDR3 protein sequence are summarized as one entry with the most common DNA and genes. TCRdb's processing, not the authors', yielded these V and J calls. The sample profile shows about 160,000 distinct CDR3 sequences; less than 10% of them were found once. 22% of the sample is taken by the ten largest.

Hyperthyroidism patients were newly diagnosed, had a disease duration of under 2 months, and were aged 18 to 65 years. The study excluded patients with uncontrolled infections, other autoimmune diseases, pregnancy or lactation. Diagnoses relied on clinical symptoms, serum thyroxine and TRAb, thyroid ultrasound and orbital computed tomography. Blood from progressor patients was collected at the time of first diagnosis with hyperthyroidism, before any ophthalmopathy symptoms had appeared. PBMCs were separated from under 12 ml of fresh peripheral blood using Ficoll-Paque density gradient centrifugation. Progressor patients were defined as those initially diagnosed with Graves' hyperthyroidism in whom ophthalmopathy developed during follow-up. Total RNA was extracted with Trizol reagent, and quality was checked on an Agilent 2100 Bioanalyzer.

This clonotype was obtained from a woman aged 18-30 years with Graves' hyperthyroidism that later progressed to Graves' ophthalmopathy. The chain was built from TRBV7-8 and TRBJ2-5, with a weak D call of TRBD2 (5 bases match). The sequenced sample was blood. The bases read TGTGCCAGCAGCTTAGAAGCTAGCCTAAGTCAAGAGACCCAGTACTTC. The encoded protein is CASSLEASLSQETQYF.